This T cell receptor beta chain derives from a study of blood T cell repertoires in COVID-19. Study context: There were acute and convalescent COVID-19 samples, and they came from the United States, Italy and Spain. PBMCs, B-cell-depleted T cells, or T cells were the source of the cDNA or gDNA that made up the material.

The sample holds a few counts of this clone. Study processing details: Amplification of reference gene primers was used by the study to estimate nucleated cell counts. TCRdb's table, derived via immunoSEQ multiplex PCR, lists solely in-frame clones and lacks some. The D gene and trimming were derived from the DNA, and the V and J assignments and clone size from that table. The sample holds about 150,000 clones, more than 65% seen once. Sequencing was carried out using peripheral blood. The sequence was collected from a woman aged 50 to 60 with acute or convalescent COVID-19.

The CDR3 reads CASSQDGGGNSPLHF. The CDR3 DNA sequence: TGCGCCAGCAGCCAAGATGGGGGGGGCAATTCACCCCTCCACTTT. The chain recombines TRBV4-3 with TRBJ1-6; TRBD1 is a possible D gene (6 bases). Trimming took 0 bases from V and 7 from J, leaving 10 bases between them. CDR3 length equals 15 residues. Germline CDR1 reads LGHNA; CDR2 reads YSLEER.